The clone carrying this T cell receptor beta chain was seen only a few times. What it binds is unknown. This sample is drawn from a study of CD8 T cells in ankylosing spondylitis. Study-level points and caveats: Within ankylosing spondylitis blood, a TCR beta motif made up of fewer than ten highly homologous variants appeared to be characteristic. As reported, disease-linked clones showed significant enrichment in matched ankylosing spondylitis synovial fluid.

Each CDR3 protein is one row after TCRdb ran MiXCR on the 5' RACE reads. The sample lists some 200,000 distinct CDR3 sequences, about 6.7% seen once, with 14% in the top ten. The CDR3 sequence is 17 residues long. Germline trimming cut 4 bases from V and 2 bases from J; bases unmatched to any gene: 12. Germline loops: CDR1 SGDLS, CDR2 YYNGEE. Sequencing input: blood, either unsorted or a sorted T cell fraction (not recorded which). The V call is TRBV9, the J call TRBJ2-3; 8 bases match TRBD2. The TCR sequence derives from a male donor with ankylosing spondylitis. The chain's CDR3 is CASSRYWERGFTDTQYF. The DNA for the CDR3 is TGTGCCAGCAGCCGATATTGGGAGCGGGGGTTCACAGATACGCAGTATTTT.